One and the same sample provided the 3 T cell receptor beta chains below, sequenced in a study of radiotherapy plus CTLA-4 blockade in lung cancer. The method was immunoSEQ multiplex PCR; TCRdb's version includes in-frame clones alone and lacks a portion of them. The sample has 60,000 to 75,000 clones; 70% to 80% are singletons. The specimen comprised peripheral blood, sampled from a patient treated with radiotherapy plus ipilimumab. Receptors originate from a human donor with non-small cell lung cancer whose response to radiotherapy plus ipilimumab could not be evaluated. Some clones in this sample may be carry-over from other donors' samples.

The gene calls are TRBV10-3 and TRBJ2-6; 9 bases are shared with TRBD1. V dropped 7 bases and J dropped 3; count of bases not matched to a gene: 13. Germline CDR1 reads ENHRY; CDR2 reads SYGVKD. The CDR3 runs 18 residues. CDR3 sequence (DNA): TGTGCCATCACCCCTGGGGGGACAGGGAGGTTTGGGGCCAACGTCCTGACTTTC. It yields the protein CAITPGGTGRFGANVLTF.

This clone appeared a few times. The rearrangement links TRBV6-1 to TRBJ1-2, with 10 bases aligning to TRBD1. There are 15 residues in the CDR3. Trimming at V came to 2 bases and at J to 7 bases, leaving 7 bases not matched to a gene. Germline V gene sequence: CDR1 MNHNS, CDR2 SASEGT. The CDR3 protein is CASSELPGTGAGYTF. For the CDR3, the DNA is TGTGCCAGCAGTGAACTCCCCGGGACAGGGGCTGGCTACACCTTC.

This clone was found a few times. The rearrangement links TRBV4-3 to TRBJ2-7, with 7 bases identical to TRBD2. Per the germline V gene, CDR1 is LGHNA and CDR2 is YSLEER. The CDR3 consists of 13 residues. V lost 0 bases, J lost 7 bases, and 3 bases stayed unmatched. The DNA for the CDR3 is TGCGCCAGCAGCCAAGAGGGGGGGAGGGAGCAGTACTTC. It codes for CASSQEGGREQYF.